The 22 T cell receptor beta chains in this list originate from one sample, sequenced in a study of STAT5B mutations in CD4+ large granular lymphocyte leukemia. The data were produced by immunoSEQ multiplex PCR, yet TCRdb's version contains in-frame clones alone and is incomplete. The repertoire consists of under 35,000 clones, with less than 75% occurring once and the leading ten covering roughly 0.47%. What was sequenced was CD4+ T cells from blood buffy coats. These receptor sequences come from a human donor in good health.

V usage is TRBV18 and J usage is TRBJ1-1; no firm D call. V was cut by 4 bases and J by 3 bases, with 9 bases left in between. The CDR3 spans 13 residues. Germline V gene data show CDR1 as KGHSH and CDR2 as LQKENI. The CDR3 loop reads CASSQVEDTEAFF. CDR3 sequence (DNA): TGTGCCAGCTCACAGGTCGAAGACACTGAAGCTTTCTTT.

The chain uses TRBV10-3 and TRBJ2-2; either TRBD1 or TRBD2 may supply D (5 bases each). The germline V gene encodes CDR1 ENHRY and CDR2 SYGVKD. This CDR3 is 14 amino acids long. Trimming cost V 10 bases and J 2 bases, with 14 bases left between them. CDR3 loop: CATSWDGNTGELFF. In DNA, the CDR3 is TGTGCCACCTCCTGGGACGGAAACACCGGGGAGCTGTTTTTT.

Comments on this clone: The identical CDR3 is also encoded by other nucleotide sequences in the sample. The chain couples TRBV7-9 to TRBJ2-5; D might be TRBD1 (6 bases). The germline CDR1 and CDR2 sequences are SEHNR and FQNEAQ (reference sequence). The CDR3 is made up of 17 amino acids. V lost 5 bases, J lost 2 bases, and 21 bases lay in between. The DNA of the CDR3 is TGTGCCAGCAGCGAGTACTCCGGGACATACAAACAAGAGACCCAGTACTTC. This codes for CASSEYSGTYKQETQYF.

The chain couples TRBV6-4 to TRBJ2-2, with TRBD1 matching over 9 bases. Per germline, CDR1 MRHNA and CDR2 SNTAGT. This CDR3 region has 14 residues. V dropped 2 bases and J dropped 7; count of bases not matched to a gene: 2. The CDR3 DNA sequence: TGTGCCAGCAGTGACGGACAGGGGTACGGGGAGCTGTTTTTT. The encoded protein is CASSDGQGYGELFF.

The chain has TRBV7-2 and TRBJ2-7, with TRBD1 matching 8 bases. The junction had 8 bases not matched to a gene; V was cut back by 4 bases and J by 0 bases. Germline V lookup: CDR1 SGHTA, CDR2 FQGNSA. The CDR3 extends over 16 amino acids. Here the CDR3 reads CASSSSPGTGSYEQYF. As DNA, the CDR3 is TGTGCCAGCAGCTCCAGCCCGGGGACAGGCTCCTACGAGCAGTACTTC.

The V call is TRBV6-1, the J call TRBJ1-3, with D uncertain. Germline V CDR1 and CDR2: MNHNS, SASEGT. CDR3 size: 14 residues. V was cut by 7 bases and J by 0 bases, with 10 bases left in between. CDR3 sequence (DNA): TGTGCCAGCACCTGGCAGAGCTCTGGAAACACCATATATTTT. Translated: CASTWQSSGNTIYF.

The V call is TRBV5-4, the J call TRBJ2-1; D gene uncertain. Trimming pared 0 bases from V and 10 bases from J, leaving 14 bases between. The CDR3 length is 14 residues. Looked up from germline, CDR1 is SGHNT and CDR2 is YYREEE (reference sequence). This CDR3 is CASSLARHLREQFF. The CDR3 DNA sequence: TGTGCCAGCAGCTTGGCCCGGCACCTCAGGGAGCAGTTCTTC.

The chain employs TRBV5-1 and TRBJ1-2, with TRBD1 as a possible D gene (5 bases). The CDR3 is 13 residues long. Trimming removed 2 bases from V and 8 bases from J, with 13 bases in between. Germline V lookup: CDR1 SGHRS, CDR2 YFSETQ. The CDR3 DNA reads TGCGCCAGCAGCTTTGGTAGGGACCAGGGCTACACCTTC. Its protein is CASSFGRDQGYTF.

This chain links TRBV19 with TRBJ2-5; 8 bases line up with TRBD1. This CDR3 has 17 amino acids. With 3 bases clipped from V and 2 bases from J, the junction kept 11 bases outside the gene matches. The germline CDR1 and CDR2 sequences are LNHDA and SQIVND (reference sequence). The CDR3 coding sequence is TGTGCCAGTAGTATCACACTCGGGACAGGCAGTCAAGAGACCCAGTACTTC. Translated: CASSITLGTGSQETQYF.

A few counts support this clone. V gene TRBV13 combines with J gene TRBJ2-7; D remains ambiguous. The CDR3 contains 15 residues. V was clipped by 2 bases and J by 0 bases, with 11 bases between them. Germline CDR1 and CDR2: PRHDT and FYEKMQ (reference sequence). The CDR3 region is CASSLRERASYEQYF. CDR3 DNA: TGTGCCAGCAGCTTAAGGGAACGGGCCTCCTACGAGCAGTACTTC.

CDR3 coding DNA: TGTGCCAGCAGTCGGGGGGCGCGCACTAGCGGGGTCCATGAGCAGTTCTTC. It is translated as CASSRGARTSGVHEQFF. The gene calls are TRBV25-1 and TRBJ2-1, with 10 bases identical to TRBD2. V lost 5 bases and J lost 8; bases outside the gene matches: 15. The CDR3 runs 17 residues. Germline CDR1 MGHDK, CDR2 SYGVNS.

The chain recombines TRBV2 with TRBJ2-7; weak D call: TRBD1 (5 bases). CDR1 is SNHLY, CDR2 FYNNEI, per germline. The CDR3 covers 13 residues. Trimming shortened V by 8 bases and J by 2 bases, and 13 bases separated the two germline ends. Here the CDR3 reads CASGAGPPYEQYF. Written as DNA, the CDR3 is TGTGCCAGCGGGGCAGGGCCCCCCTACGAGCAGTACTTC.

By sample fraction, this clone is medium-sized (0.01 to 0.1%). This chain connects TRBV2 to TRBJ1-5; 7 bases are a match to TRBD1. The CDR3 runs 14 residues. Germline assignment: CDR1 SNHLY and CDR2 FYNNEI. Trimming took 7 bases from V and 4 from J; bases not matched to a gene: 7. CDR3 sequence reads: CASMLGTANQPQHF. CDR3 nucleotide sequence: TGTGCCAGCATGTTAGGGACAGCGAATCAGCCCCAGCATTTT. Full variable domain (rest looked up from reference TRBV2 and TRBJ1-5): EPEVTQTPSHQVTQMGQEVILRCVPISNHLYFYWYRQILGQKVEFLVSFYNNEISEKSEIFDDQFSVERPDGSNFTLKIRSTKLEDSAMYFCASMLGTANQPQHFGDGTRLSIL.

This chain uses TRBV25-1 with TRBJ1-5; no firm D call. Between the trimmed V and J ends, which lost 6 bases and 0 bases, there was a span of 9 bases. The CDR3 has 14 amino acids. The germline CDR1 and CDR2 sequences are MGHDK and SYGVNS. The CDR3, as DNA: TGTGCCAGCAGCGGACTGATTAGCAATCAGCCCCAGCATTTT. It encodes CASSGLISNQPQHF.

The genes are TRBV19 and TRBJ1-4, with 10 nucleotides matching TRBD1. J was trimmed by 8 bases and V by 6 bases; bases with no gene match: 9. This CDR3 region has 15 residues. The germline V gene has CDR1 LNHDA and CDR2 SQIVND (reference sequence). Here the CDR3 reads CASSRRTGGGEKLFF. The DNA of the CDR3 is TGTGCCAGTAGCAGACGGACAGGGGGAGGGGAAAAACTGTTTTTT.

The V gene is TRBV7-9, the J gene TRBJ2-1, with 9 bases that match TRBD1. The germline CDR1 and CDR2 sequences are SEHNR and FQNEAQ (reference sequence). V shed 0 bases, J shed 0 bases, and the junction held 9 bases outside the gene matches. The CDR3 has 19 amino acids. The CDR3 loop reads CASSLADPGTGTSYNEQFF. The CDR3 region has the DNA TGTGCCAGCAGCTTAGCGGACCCCGGGACAGGGACCTCCTACAATGAGCAGTTCTTC.

The J gene is TRBJ1-2, the V gene TRBV6-1; D is uncertain. V gave up 4 bases and J gave up 2 bases, with 20 bases separating them. Germline values: CDR1 MNHNS, CDR2 SASEGT. The CDR3 is made up of 17 amino acids. In nucleotides, the CDR3 is TGTGCCAGCAGTGTGTCTCAGGTACTTGGAGGAAACTATGGCTACACCTTC. It codes for CASSVSQVLGGNYGYTF.

This clone was detected only once. The chain joins TRBV7-2 to TRBJ1-2, with a tentative D call TRBD1 (5 bases). The CDR3 consists of 15 residues. V was cut by 3 bases and J by 7 bases, with 18 bases left in between. CDR1 and CDR2 from the germline V gene are SGHTA and FQGNSA. The CDR3 is CASSFRQHNGGGYTF. The CDR3 nucleotides are TGTGCCAGCAGCTTCCGACAGCACAACGGAGGTGGCTACACCTTC.

This clone was counted only a few times. The V call is TRBV6-6, the J call TRBJ1-5; the D is unclear. The V end lost 5 bases, the J end lost 5 bases, and 13 bases lay between the germline ends. Germline V gene sequence: CDR1 MNHNY, CDR2 SVGAGI (reference sequence). CDR3 length: 14 amino acids. The CDR3 here is CASSDTSPDQPQHF. Here the CDR3 DNA reads TGTGCCAGCAGTGACACATCTCCAGATCAGCCCCAGCATTTT.

The chain combines TRBV7-2 with TRBJ1-2; tentatively, D is TRBD1 (6 bases). Trimming stripped 5 bases from V and 3 bases from J, with 13 bases between. This CDR3 is built from 14 residues. Germline CDR1 SGHTA, CDR2 FQGNSA. CDR3 in amino acids: CASSLRQADYGYTF. CDR3 nucleotides: TGTGCCAGCAGCCTACGACAGGCAGACTATGGCTACACCTTC.

This rearrangement joins TRBV11-1 to TRBJ2-3, with TRBD1 as a possible D gene (6 bases). V lost 2 bases to trimming and J lost 2 bases, with 14 bases between them. The CDR3 has 16 residues. CDR1 and CDR2 from the germline V gene are SGHAT and FQDESV (reference sequence). CDR3 DNA sequence: TGTGCCAGCAGCTTATTGGGGGCCCGGGACACAGATACGCAGTATTTT. Translating it yields CASSLLGARDTDTQYF.

This chain uses TRBV6-1 with TRBJ1-4; maybe TRBD1 (6 bases). Germline CDR1 is MNHNS and CDR2 is SASEGT. V was cut by 4 bases and J by 0 bases, with 9 bases left in between. The CDR3 has 15 amino acids. The CDR3 protein is CASSGQAATNEKLFF. The CDR3 bases are TGTGCCAGCAGTGGACAGGCTGCAACTAATGAAAAACTGTTTTTT.